This T cell receptor (beta chain) was sequenced for a study of shared clonotypes between healthy human individuals (dated by TCRdb to 2020 to 2021). About the investigation overall: The cohort included three men and two women between 18 and 49 years of age. Each donor's leukapheresis produced roughly between roughly 0.85 and 9.5 billion PBMCs. To estimate repertoire size and how much clonotype sharing occurs between individuals, the study deeply sequenced the blood TCR repertoires of a handful of healthy adults. For each donor, CD4 naive and CD4 memory were each given three plates, CD8 naive was given two plates, and CD8 memory was given one plate. To increase sequencing depth and limit assay-specific biases, TCR repertoire library preparation and sequencing were carried out by different laboratories using diverse techniques.

Clipping removes 1 base from V and 2 bases from J, with 0 as the unmatched junction base count. Including cysteine and phenylalanine, the CDR3 has 15 amino acids. Only CDR3 DNA remains: 45 bases, in frame from the first base. CDR1 and CDR2 are drawn from the germline V gene: MGHRA, YSYEKL. The donors were healthy, HIV-negative adults who had no recently reported acute infections or vaccinations. Every donor was a Caucasian adult residing in Nashville, Tennessee, USA. CD4+ T cells were enriched through magnetic negative selection, after which naive cells were positively selected on CD45RA and the remaining negative fraction served as the memory subset. After blood collection by leukapheresis, PBMCs were isolated using Ficoll-Histopaque density gradient centrifugation and then cryopreserved in the vapor phase of liquid nitrogen. Analytical flow cytometry was used to check the purity and quantity of every magnetically sorted T cell population. Genomic DNA was isolated from each sorted fraction and quantified by UV absorbance on a Nanodrop 2000c.

Regarding this clone: No antigen is known for it. No quality values exist for individual bases; no much larger clone is one base distant. Additional DNA sequences in this sample encode the identical CDR3.

TCR CDR3 regions were amplified from genomic DNA by multiplex PCR using the deep immunoSEQ assay. For each cell subset, the extracted genomic DNA was distributed evenly across all wells of several immunoSEQ 96-well plates, and each plate served as one replicate. For sorted subsets, approximately 210 ng of genomic DNA, equivalent to around 31,000 T cell genomes, went into each replicate PCR. Purified libraries were measured with a Qubit 3.0 fluorometer, size-checked on a Bioanalyzer 2100, and measured again with the KAPA Library Quantification kit. Every immunoSEQ 96-well plate was sequenced on a dedicated single-read 150-cycle Illumina NextSeq 550 flow cell. The authors processed their data as follows. Because only junctional sequences without quality scores were contained in the immunoSEQ output, filtering matching that applied to full-length reads could not be performed. To assign V/J genes and CDR3, sequences were annotated against IMGT germline references using PyIR, a Python wrapper for IgBLAST v1.9. Reads were removed for weak V/J assignments (E-value above 1e-6), missing CDR3, stop codons, out-of-frame junctions, or ambiguous translated residues. V3J clonotypes were defined as sequences sharing the same inferred V gene, J gene, and CDR3 amino acid sequence. To compute the percentage overlap between repertoires, the number of shared unique clonotypes was divided by the size of the smaller repertoire. Richness of each repertoire was evaluated using RTK rarefaction, the Chao1 estimator, and Recon v2.1 estimates of unobserved clonotypes. Generation probabilities were computed with OLGA for all TCRbeta clonotypes obtained by the gDNA method from a few donors. TCRdb carries this immuneACCESS record with in-frame sequences only. Its versions omit some clonotypes, under half of them owing to an unresolved V gene in the studies checked, with the rest unexplained. D and trimming were read from the DNA, whereas the V and J calls and clone size are those reported in that table. The sample data list some 2,000,000 clones, and roughly 95% of these were observed just once. Clones ranked in the top ten supply around 0.13% of the sample.

Overall study results and their limits: Only blood was sampled, and tissue TCR repertoires likely differ from those in blood. Pairwise subsampling led to the expectation that sequencing depth would affect the degree of clonotype sharing among donors. Sharing across a few donors was observed for approximately 5% of naive CD4, over 3% of naive CD8, 2% to 2.5% of memory CD4, and over 0.3% of memory CD8 clonotypes. Even with the large sequencing depth, rarefaction of the sorted-subset datasets indicated that sequencing was incomplete. Because the study included only a small number of donors, the genetic and exposure-history diversity represented was limited. Estimated clonotype richness was generally larger for naive than for memory subsets. Clonotypes shared by all four sorted-subset donors showed higher generation probabilities than non-shared clonotypes.

The sequence was obtained from a man aged 18-30 years in good health. Recombination joined TRBV4-1 with TRBJ2-7, with TRBD2 matching 12 junction bases. What was sequenced was naive CD4+ T cells sorted from blood. This specimen's cell subset or site label, interpreted: CD45RA+ positively selected. Read as DNA, the sequence is TGCGCCAGCAGCCAAGGGACTAGCGGGACCTACGAGCAGTACTTC. Its coded protein is CASSQGTSGTYEQYF.